The 5 T cell receptor beta chains below all came from one sample that was sequenced in a study of blood T cell repertoires in COVID-19. Generated by immunoSEQ multiplex PCR, the TCRdb table keeps only in-frame clones and is missing some. The sample shows approximately 310,000 clones, approximately 88% of them seen only once. Sample: PBMCs or T cells enriched from blood (not recorded which). The receptors shown here come from a man between 60 and 75 years old who had recovered from COVID-19.

The V gene is TRBV4-3, the J gene TRBJ1-2, with a tentative D call TRBD1 (5 bases). This CDR3 has 17 amino acids. V was pared by 0 bases and J by 0 bases, with 14 bases between. Germline lookup yields CDR1 LGHNA and CDR2 YSLEER. In nucleotides, the CDR3 is TGCGCCAGCAGCCAAGATTCCAGGGTCCACCCTAACTATGGCTACACCTTC. Its protein is CASSQDSRVHPNYGYTF.

The chain uses TRBV14 and TRBJ2-7, with D perhaps TRBD2 (6 bases). V was shortened by 3 bases and J by 2 bases, with 20 bases between the two germline ends. The CDR3 spans 17 residues. CDR1 is SGHDN, CDR2 FVKESK, per germline. The CDR3 DNA sequence: TGTGCCAGCAGCCAGACATTTACGACGGGACTGACCTACGAGCAGTACTTC. This encodes CASSQTFTTGLTYEQYF.

The V and J genes are TRBV30 and TRBJ2-7; D gene uncertain. V was clipped by 0 bases and J by 5 bases, with 14 bases between them. Germline V gene sequence: CDR1 GTSNPN, CDR2 SVGIG (reference sequence). The CDR3 consists of 14 residues. This CDR3 is CAWSVRFRTNEQYF. CDR3 in DNA: TGTGCCTGGAGTGTACGTTTTAGAACTAACGAGCAGTACTTC.

The chain uses TRBV24-1 and TRBJ2-2, with TRBD1 as a possible D gene (5 bases). CDR3 length equals 18 residues. Germline lookup yields CDR1 KGHDR and CDR2 SFDVKD. V was cut by 4 bases and J by 6 bases, with 23 bases left in between. CDR3 amino acids: CATSDLPEVGQGSGELFF. For the CDR3, the DNA is TGTGCCACCAGTGACCTACCTGAAGTAGGGCAGGGATCCGGGGAGCTGTTTTTT.

The V and J genes are TRBV4-2 and TRBJ2-5, with TRBD1 matching over 7 bases. The V and J ends lost 0 bases and 4 bases, in that order; junction bases with no gene match: 8. Germline V gene data show CDR1 as LGHNA and CDR2 as YNFKEQ. The CDR3 covers 16 residues. CDR3 in DNA: TGTGCCAGCAGCCAAGATCGCGGACAGGTGGGAGAGACCCAGTACTTC. The encoded protein is CASSQDRGQVGETQYF.